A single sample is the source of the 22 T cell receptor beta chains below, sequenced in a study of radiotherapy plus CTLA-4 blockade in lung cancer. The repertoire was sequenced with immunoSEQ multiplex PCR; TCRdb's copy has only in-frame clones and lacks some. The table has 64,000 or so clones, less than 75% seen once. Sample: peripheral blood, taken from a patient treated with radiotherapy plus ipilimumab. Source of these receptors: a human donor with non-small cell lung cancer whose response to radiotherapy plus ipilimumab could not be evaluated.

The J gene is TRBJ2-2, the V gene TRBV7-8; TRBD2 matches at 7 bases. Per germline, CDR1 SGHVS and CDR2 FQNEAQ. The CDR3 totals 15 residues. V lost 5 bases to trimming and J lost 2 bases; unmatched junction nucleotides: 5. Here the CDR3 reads CASSPLAVNTGELFF. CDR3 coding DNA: TGTGCCAGCAGCCCCCTAGCGGTCAACACCGGGGAGCTGTTTTTT.

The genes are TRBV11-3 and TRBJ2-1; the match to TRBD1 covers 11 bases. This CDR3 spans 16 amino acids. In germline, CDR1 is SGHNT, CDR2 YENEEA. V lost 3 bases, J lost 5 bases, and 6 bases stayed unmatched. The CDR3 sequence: CASSFEAGQGDNEQFF. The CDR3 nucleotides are TGTGCCAGCAGCTTTGAGGCGGGACAGGGGGACAATGAGCAGTTCTTC.

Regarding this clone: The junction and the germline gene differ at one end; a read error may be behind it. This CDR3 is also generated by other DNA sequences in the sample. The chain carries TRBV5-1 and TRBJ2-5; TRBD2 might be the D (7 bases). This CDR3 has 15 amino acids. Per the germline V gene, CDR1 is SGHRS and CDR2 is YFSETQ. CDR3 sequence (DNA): TGCGCTAGCAGCCCCCAGGGGAGGGGCCAAGAGACCCAGTACTTC. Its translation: CASSPQGRGQETQYF.

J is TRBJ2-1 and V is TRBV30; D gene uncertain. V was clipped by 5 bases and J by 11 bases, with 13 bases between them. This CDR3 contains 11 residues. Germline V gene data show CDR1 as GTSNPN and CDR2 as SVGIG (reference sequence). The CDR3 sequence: CAWGRLPQQFF. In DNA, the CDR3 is TGTGCCTGGGGCCGCCTTCCCCAGCAGTTCTTC.

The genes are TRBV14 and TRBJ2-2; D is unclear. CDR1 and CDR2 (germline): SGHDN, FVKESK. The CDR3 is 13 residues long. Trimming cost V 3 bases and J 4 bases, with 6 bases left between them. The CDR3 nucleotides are TGTGCCAGCAGCCAGACACCCACCGGGGAGCTGTTTTTT. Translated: CASSQTPTGELFF.

The CDR3 DNA sequence: TGTGCCAGCAGTCCCCAGCCCAGAGGGACTGAAGCTTTCTTT. This codes for CASSPQPRGTEAFF. V usage is TRBV6-1 and J usage is TRBJ1-1; D remains unclear. CDR1 and CDR2 (germline): MNHNS, SASEGT. The CDR3 is made up of 14 amino acids. V was shortened by 5 bases and J by 5 bases, with 15 bases between the two germline ends.

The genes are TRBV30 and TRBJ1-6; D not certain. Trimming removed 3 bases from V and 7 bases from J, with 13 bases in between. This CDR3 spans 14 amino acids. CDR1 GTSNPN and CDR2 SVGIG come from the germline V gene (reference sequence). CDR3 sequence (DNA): TGTGCCTGGAGGGCAGCGCTGCAAAATTCACCCCTCCACTTT. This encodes CAWRAALQNSPLHF.

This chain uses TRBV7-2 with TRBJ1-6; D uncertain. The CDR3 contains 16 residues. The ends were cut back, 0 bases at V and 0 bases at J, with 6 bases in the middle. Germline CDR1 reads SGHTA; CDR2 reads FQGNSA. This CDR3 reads CASSLALSSYNSPLHF. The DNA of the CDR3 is TGTGCCAGCAGCTTAGCCTTGAGCTCCTATAATTCACCCCTCCACTTT.

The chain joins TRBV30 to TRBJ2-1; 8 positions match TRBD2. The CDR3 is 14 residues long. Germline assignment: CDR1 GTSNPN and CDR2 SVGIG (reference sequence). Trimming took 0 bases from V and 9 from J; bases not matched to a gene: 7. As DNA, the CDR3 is TGTGCCTGGAGTGTAGGCGGGAGGCCTTCTGAGCAGTTCTTC. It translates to CAWSVGGRPSEQFF.

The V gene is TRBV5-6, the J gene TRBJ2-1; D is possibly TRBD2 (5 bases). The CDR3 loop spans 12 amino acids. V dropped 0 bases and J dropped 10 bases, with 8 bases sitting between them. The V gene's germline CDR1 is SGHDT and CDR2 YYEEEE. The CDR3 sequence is CASSLDQREQFF. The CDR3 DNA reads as TGTGCCAGCAGCTTGGATCAGCGGGAGCAGTTCTTC. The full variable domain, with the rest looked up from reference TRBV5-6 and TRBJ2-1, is DAGVTQSPTHLIKTRGQQVTLRCSPKSGHDTVSWYQQALGQGPQFIFQYYEEEERQRGNFPDRFSGHQFPNYSSELNVNALLLGDSALYLCASSLDQREQFFGPGTRLTVL.

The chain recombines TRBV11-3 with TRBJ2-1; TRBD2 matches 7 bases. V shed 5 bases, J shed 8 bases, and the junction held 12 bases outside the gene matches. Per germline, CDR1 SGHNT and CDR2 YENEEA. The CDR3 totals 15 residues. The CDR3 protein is CASSPEGLRIDEQFF. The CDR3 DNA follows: TGTGCCAGCAGCCCGGAGGGACTAAGAATCGATGAGCAGTTCTTC. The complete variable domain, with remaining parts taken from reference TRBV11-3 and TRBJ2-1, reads EAGVVQSPRYKIIEKKQPVAFWCNPISGHNTLYWYLQNLGQGPELLIRYENEEAVDDSQLPKDRFSAERLKGVDSTLKIQPAELGDSAVYLCASSPEGLRIDEQFFGPGTRLTVL.

The CDR3 DNA is TGTGCCAGCAGCTATACAGCTAACCCGTCTGGGGCCAACGTCCTGACTTTC. Encoded protein: CASSYTANPSGANVLTF. This chain joins TRBV11-2 and TRBJ2-6; no clear D. With 4 bases removed from V and 1 base from J, the gap between germline ends came to 14 bases. The germline CDR1 and CDR2 sequences are SGHAT and FQNNGV. This CDR3 comprises 17 residues. The complete variable domain, with remaining parts taken from reference TRBV11-2 and TRBJ2-6, reads EAGVAQSPRYKIIEKRQSVAFWCNPISGHATLYWYQQILGQGPKLLIQFQNNGVVDDSQLPKDRFSAERLKGVDSTLKIQPAKLEDSAVYLCASSYTANPSGANVLTFGAGSRLTVL.

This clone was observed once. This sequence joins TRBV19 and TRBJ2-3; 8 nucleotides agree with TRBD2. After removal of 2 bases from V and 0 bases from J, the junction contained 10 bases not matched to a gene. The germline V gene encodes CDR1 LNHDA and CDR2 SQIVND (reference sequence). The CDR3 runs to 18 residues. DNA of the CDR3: TGTGCCAGTAGTATACGCCCCTGGGTAGCGGGGAGCACAGATACGCAGTATTTT. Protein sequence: CASSIRPWVAGSTDTQYF.

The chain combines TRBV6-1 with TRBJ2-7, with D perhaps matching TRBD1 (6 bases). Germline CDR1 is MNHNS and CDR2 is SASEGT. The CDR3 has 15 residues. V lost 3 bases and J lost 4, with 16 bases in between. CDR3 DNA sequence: TGTGCCAGCAGTGAGGCCGGGACAAGACTTTACGAGCAGTACTTC. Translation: CASSEAGTRLYEQYF.

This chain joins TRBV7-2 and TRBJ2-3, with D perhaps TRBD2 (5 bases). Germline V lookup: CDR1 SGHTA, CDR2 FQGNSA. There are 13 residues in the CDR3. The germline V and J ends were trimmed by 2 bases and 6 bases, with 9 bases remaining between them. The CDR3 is CASSLLSGDTQYF. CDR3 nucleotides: TGTGCCAGCAGCTTATTATCGGGGGATACGCAGTATTTT.

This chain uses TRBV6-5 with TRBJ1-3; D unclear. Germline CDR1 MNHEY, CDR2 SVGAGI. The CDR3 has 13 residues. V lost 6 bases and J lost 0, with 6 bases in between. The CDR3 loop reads CASRRSSGNTIYF. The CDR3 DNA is TGTGCCAGCAGACGGAGCTCTGGAAACACCATATATTTT.

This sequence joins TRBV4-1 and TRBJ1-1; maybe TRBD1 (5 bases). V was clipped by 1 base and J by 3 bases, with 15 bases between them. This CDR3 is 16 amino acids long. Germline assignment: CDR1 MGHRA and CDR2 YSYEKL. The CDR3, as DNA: TGCGCCAGCAGCCAAGGCTTTGGGGGGTGGGACACTGAAGCTTTCTTT. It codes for CASSQGFGGWDTEAFF.

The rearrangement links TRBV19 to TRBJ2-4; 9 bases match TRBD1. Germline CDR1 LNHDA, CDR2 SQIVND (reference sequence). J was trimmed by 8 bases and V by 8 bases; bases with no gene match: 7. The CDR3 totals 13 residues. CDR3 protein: CASAQGAEDIQYF. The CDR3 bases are TGTGCCAGTGCACAGGGGGCGGAGGACATTCAGTACTTC. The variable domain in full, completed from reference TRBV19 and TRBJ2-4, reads DGGITQSPKYLFRKEGQNVTLSCEQNLNHDAMYWYRQDPGQGLRLIYYSQIVNDFQKGDIAEGYSVSREKKESFPLTVTSAQKNPTAFYLCASAQGAEDIQYFGAGTRLSVL.

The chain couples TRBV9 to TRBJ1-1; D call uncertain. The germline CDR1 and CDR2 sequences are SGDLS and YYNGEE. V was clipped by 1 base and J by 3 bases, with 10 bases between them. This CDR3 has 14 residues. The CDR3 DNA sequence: TGTGCCAGCAGCGTAAGTTGGGCAGACACTGAAGCTTTCTTT. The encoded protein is CASSVSWADTEAFF.

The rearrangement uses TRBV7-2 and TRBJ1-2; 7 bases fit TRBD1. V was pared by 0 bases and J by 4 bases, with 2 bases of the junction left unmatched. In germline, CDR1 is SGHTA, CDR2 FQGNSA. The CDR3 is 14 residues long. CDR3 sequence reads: CASSLAGDSYGYTF. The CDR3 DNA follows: TGTGCCAGCAGCTTAGCGGGGGACAGCTATGGCTACACCTTC.

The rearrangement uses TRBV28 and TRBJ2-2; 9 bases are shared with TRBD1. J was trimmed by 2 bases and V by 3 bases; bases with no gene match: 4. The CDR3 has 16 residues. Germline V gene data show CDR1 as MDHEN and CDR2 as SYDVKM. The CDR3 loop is CASSLWGQGNTGELFF. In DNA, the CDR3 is TGTGCCAGCAGTTTGTGGGGACAGGGCAACACCGGGGAGCTGTTTTTT.

The CDR3 loop is CASSLAGQPQHF. DNA of the CDR3: TGTGCCAGCAGTTTAGCAGGACAGCCCCAGCATTTT. This chain links TRBV28 with TRBJ1-5; D is unclear. Per the germline V gene, CDR1 is MDHEN and CDR2 is SYDVKM. V was shortened by 2 bases and J by 7 bases, with 6 bases between the two germline ends. The CDR3 spans 12 residues.